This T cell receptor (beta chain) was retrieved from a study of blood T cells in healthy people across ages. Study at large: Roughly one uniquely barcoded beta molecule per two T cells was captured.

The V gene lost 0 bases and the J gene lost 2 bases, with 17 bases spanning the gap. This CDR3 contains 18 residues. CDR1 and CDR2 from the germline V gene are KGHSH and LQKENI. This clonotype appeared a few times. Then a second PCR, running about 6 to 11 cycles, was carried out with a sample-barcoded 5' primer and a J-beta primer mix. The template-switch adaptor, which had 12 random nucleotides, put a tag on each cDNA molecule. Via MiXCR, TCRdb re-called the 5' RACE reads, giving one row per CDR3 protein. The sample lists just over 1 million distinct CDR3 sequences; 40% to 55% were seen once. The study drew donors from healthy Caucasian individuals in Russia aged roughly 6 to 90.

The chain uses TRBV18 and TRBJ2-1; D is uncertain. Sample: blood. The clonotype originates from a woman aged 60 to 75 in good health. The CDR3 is CASSPPSTPDPTYNEQFF. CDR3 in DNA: TGTGCCAGCTCACCACCTTCGACACCGGACCCTACCTACAATGAGCAGTTCTTC.